This T cell receptor (beta chain) was sequenced for a study of blood T cell repertoires in COVID-19. Study-level background: Samples taken during acute and convalescent COVID-19 were collected in the United States, Italy and Spain.

Produced via immunoSEQ multiplex PCR; TCRdb's table is partial and in-frame only. The sample lists approximately 97,000 clones, over 70% occurring once. Germline V gene data show CDR1 as KGHSH and CDR2 as LQKENI. CDR3 length: 17 residues. V lost 3 bases and J lost 0, with 12 bases in between. The origin of this receptor is a man in his fifties or sixties with acute or convalescent COVID-19. V usage is TRBV18 and J usage is TRBJ1-6; no definite D call. Sequencing was performed on peripheral blood. In DNA form, the CDR3 reads TGTGCCAGCTCACCCTATTCCGGGAGCTCCTATAATTCACCCCTCCACTTT. Protein sequence: CASSPYSGSSYNSPLHF.